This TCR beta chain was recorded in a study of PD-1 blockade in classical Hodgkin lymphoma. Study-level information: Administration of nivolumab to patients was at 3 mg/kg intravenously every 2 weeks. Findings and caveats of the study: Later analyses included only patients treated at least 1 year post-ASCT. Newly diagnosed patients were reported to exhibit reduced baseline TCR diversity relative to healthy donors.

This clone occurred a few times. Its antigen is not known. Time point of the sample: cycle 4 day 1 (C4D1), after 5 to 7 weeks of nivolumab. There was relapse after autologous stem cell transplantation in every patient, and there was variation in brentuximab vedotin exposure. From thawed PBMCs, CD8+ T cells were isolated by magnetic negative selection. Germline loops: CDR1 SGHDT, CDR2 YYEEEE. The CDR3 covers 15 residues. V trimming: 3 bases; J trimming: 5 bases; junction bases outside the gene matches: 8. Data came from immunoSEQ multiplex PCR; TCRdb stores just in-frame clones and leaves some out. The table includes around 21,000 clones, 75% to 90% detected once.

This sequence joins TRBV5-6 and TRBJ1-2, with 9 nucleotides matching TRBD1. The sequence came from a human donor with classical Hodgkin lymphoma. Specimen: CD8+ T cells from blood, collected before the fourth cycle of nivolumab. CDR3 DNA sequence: TGTGCCAGCAGCTCGCAGACAGGGGGAGAGTATGGCTACACCTTC. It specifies CASSSQTGGEYGYTF. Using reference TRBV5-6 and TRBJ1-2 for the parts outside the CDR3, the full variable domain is DAGVTQSPTHLIKTRGQQVTLRCSPKSGHDTVSWYQQALGQGPQFIFQYYEEEERQRGNFPDRFSGHQFPNYSSELNVNALLLGDSALYLCASSSQTGGEYGYTFGSGTRLTVV.